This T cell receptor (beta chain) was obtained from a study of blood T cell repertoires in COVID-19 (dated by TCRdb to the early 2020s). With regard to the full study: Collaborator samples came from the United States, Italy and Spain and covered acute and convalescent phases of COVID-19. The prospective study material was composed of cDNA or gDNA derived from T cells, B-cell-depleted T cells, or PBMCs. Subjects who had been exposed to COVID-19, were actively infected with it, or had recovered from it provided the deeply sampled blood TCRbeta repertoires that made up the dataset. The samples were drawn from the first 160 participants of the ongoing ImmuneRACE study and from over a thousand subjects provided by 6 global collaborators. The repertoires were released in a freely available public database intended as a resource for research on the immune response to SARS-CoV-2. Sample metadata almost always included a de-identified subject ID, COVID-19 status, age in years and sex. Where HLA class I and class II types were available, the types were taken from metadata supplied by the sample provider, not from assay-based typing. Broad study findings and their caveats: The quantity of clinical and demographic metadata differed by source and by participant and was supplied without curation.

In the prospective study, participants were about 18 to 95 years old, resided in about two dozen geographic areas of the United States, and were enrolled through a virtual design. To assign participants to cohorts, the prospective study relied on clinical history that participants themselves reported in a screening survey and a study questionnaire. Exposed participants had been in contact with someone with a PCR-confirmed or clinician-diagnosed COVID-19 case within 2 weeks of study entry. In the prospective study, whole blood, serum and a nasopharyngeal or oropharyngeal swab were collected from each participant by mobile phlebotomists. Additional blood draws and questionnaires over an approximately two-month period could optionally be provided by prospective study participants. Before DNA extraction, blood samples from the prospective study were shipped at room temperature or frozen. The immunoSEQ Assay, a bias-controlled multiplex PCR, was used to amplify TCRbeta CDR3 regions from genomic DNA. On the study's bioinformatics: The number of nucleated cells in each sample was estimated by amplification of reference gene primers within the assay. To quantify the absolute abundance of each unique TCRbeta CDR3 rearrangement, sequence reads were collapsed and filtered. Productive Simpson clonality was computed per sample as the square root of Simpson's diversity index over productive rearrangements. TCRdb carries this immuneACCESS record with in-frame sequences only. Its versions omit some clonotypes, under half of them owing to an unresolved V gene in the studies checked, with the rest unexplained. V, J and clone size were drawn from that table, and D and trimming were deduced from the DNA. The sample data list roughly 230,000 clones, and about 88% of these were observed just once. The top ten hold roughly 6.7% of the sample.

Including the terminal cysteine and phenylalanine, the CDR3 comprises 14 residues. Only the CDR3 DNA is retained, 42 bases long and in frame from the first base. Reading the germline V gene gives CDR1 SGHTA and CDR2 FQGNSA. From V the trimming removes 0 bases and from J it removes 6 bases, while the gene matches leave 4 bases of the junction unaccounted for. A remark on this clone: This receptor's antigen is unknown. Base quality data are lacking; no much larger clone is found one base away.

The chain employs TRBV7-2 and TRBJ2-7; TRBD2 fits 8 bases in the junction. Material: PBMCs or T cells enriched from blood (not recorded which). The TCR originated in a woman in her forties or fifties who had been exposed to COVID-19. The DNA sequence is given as TGTGCCAGCAGCTTAGCAGCGGGGGAGGCCGAGCAGTACTTC. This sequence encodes CASSLAAGEAEQYF.